Listed below are T cell receptor beta chains from one sample, sequenced in a study of PD-L1 blockade in urothelial cancer. Only in-frame clones appear in the TCRdb table, and some are missing; sequencing was by immunoSEQ multiplex PCR. The data show roughly 50,000 clones, approximately 72% seen once. The source was PBMCs, collected around atezolizumab (anti-PD-L1) treatment. The receptors were sampled from a man in his sixties or seventies with urothelial cancer. Each CDR3 is given with its conserved first and last residue. D genes are given only for firm matches. Not every row has a clone size; where given, it reads once, few, many or a size class.

>TRBJ2-7|-|-|TRBV7-2
TGTGCCAGCAGCTTAGTGGGCGACGAGCAGTACTTC
CASSLVGDEQYF
>TRBJ2-7|TRBD1|-|TRBV9
TGTGCCAGCAGCGGACAGGGGACCTACGAGCAGTACTTC
CASSGQGTYEQYF
>TRBJ2-5|TRBD2|few|TRBV14
TGTGCCAGCAGCCAAGGGGGGGGACTACCCGGGGGAGAGACCCAGTACTTC
CASSQGGGLPGGETQYF
>TRBJ1-1|TRBD1|-|TRBV14
TGTGCCAGCAGCCTTAGACAGGGTCAGGGTAGCACTGAAGCTTTCTTT
CASSLRQGQGSTEAFF
>TRBJ1-1|-|few|TRBV5-6
TGTGCCAGCAGCTTGGGGGGGCGGGGGTACACTGAAGCTTTCTTT
CASSLGGRGYTEAFF
>TRBJ1-3|TRBD1|few|TRBV7-8
TGTGCCAGCAGCTTAGACAGGGGGCGATCTGGAAACACCATATATTTT
CASSLDRGRSGNTIYF
>TRBJ1-4|-|-|TRBV18
TGTGCCAGCTCACCACCGTCCGAAAGGGGTGAAAAACTGTTTTTT
CASSPPSERGEKLFF
>TRBJ2-1|TRBD2|-|TRBV7-2
TGTGCCAGCAGCTTAGGGACTAGTAGGCTGAATGAGCAGTTCTTC
CASSLGTSRLNEQFF
>TRBJ1-1|-|-|TRBV19
TGTGCCAGTAGTATGAGGAAAGGATGGAACACTGAAGCTTTCTTT
CASSMRKGWNTEAFF
>TRBJ2-2|-|-|TRBV16
TGTGCCAGCAGCCAACTCGCCGGGGAGCTGTTTTTT
CASSQLAGELFF
>TRBJ2-7|-|few|TRBV27
TGTGCCAGCACGAGGGGGGCTAGCGGCACCTACGAGCAGTACTTC
CASTRGASGTYEQYF
>TRBJ1-4|TRBD1|-|TRBV6-5
TGTGCCAGCAGTTCGACAGGGGCCCTTAATGAAAAACTGTTTTTT
CASSSTGALNEKLFF
>TRBJ1-3|TRBD1|-|TRBV15
TGTGCCACCAGCAGACGGACAGGGGCTGGAAACACCATATATTTT
CATSRRTGAGNTIYF
>TRBJ2-7|-|once|TRBV23-1
TGCGCCAGCAGTCAATATGGTTATCGAGGGTCCTACGAGCAGTACTTC
CASSQYGYRGSYEQYF
>TRBJ2-2|TRBD1|-|TRBV19
TGTGCCAGTAGTAACAGGGGTAGAACCGGGGAGCTGTTTTTT
CASSNRGRTGELFF
>TRBJ1-1|-|few|TRBV16
TGTGCCAGCACCCAGGGGAGGGACGAGACCCCTGTTGAAGCTTTCTTT
CASTQGRDETPVEAFF
>TRBJ1-5|-|-|TRBV29-1
TGCAGCGTTTCTACAGGCCCCAATCAGCCCCAGCATTTT
CSVSTGPNQPQHF
>TRBJ2-1|TRBD2|-|TRBV5-6
TGTGCCAGCAGCTTGGCAGGGACTAGCGGGGGAAGCTCCTACAATGAGCAGTTCTTC
CASSLAGTSGGSSYNEQFF
>TRBJ2-6|-|-|TRBV6-5
TGTGCCAGCAGTGCGGGCACATCTGGGGCCAACGTCCTGACTTTC
CASSAGTSGANVLTF
>TRBJ1-2|TRBD1|-|TRBV19
TGTGCCAGTAGTCGGGGACAGTTAGCTAACTATGGCTACACCTTC
CASSRGQLANYGYTF
>TRBJ1-5|TRBD1|-|TRBV19
TGTGCCAGTAGTCCTCAGGGGGCGGCTAGCAATCAGCCCCAGCATTTT
CASSPQGAASNQPQHF
>TRBJ2-5|-|-|TRBV14
TGTGCCAGCAGCCCGAAAGCAGGCATCATAGAGACCCAGTACTTC
CASSPKAGIIETQYF
>TRBJ2-3|TRBD2|-|TRBV28
TGTGCCAGCAGTTTCCCCCCCTTTAGCGGGGGGGTCACAGATACGCAGTATTTT
CASSFPPFSGGVTDTQYF
>TRBJ2-2|-|-|TRBV7-9
TGTGCCAGCAGCTTAGGGGCGGGCACCGGGGAGCTGTTTTTT
CASSLGAGTGELFF
>TRBJ2-6|-|-|TRBV4-1
TGCGCCAGCAGCCAAGATAGACCTAGCGCAACCTCTGGGGCCAACGTCCTGACTTTC
CASSQDRPSATSGANVLTF
>TRBJ2-3|TRBD1|-|TRBV6-4
TGTGCCAGCAGTGACACACATGCCACGGACAGGGGAACAGATACGCAGTATTTT
CASSDTHATDRGTDTQYF
>TRBJ2-3|-|once|TRBV7-2
TGTGCCAGCAGCTTAGATACAGTTACAGATACGCAGTATTTT
CASSLDTVTDTQYF
>TRBJ2-5|TRBD1|-|TRBV7-7
TGTGCCAGCAGCCCTACCGGGACAGGGGGCGGCGAGACCCAGTACTTC
CASSPTGTGGGETQYF
>TRBJ2-5|-|-|TRBV6-6
TGTGCCAGCAGCCCCCGCATCCGGTCCCAAGAGACCCAGTACTTC
CASSPRIRSQETQYF
>TRBJ1-4|-|-|TRBV30
TGTGCCTGGAGTGGGAGGAGAACTAATGAAAAACTGTTTTTT
CAWSGRRTNEKLFF
>TRBJ2-1|TRBD1|-|TRBV7-9
TGTGCCAGCAGCCAAACCGGGACAGATTTCTACAATGAGCAGTTCTTC
CASSQTGTDFYNEQFF
>TRBJ1-1|-|-|TRBV11-3
TGTGCCAGCAGCTTAGTGGCAGATGAAACTTTCTTT
CASSLVADETFF
>TRBJ2-1|-|many|TRBV12-1
TGTGCCAGCAGCTCAACAGGTCCTAGCTCCTACAATGAGCAGTTCTTC
CASSSTGPSSYNEQFF
>TRBJ2-7|TRBD2|-|TRBV5-5
TGTGCCAGCGGACGGACTAGCGGGAGCTACGAGCAGTACTTC
CASGRTSGSYEQYF
>TRBJ2-7|-|few|TRBV4-3
TGCGCCAGCAGCCAGCTGGGGGCCAGTACGGGGGAGCAGTACTTC
CASSQLGASTGEQYF
>TRBJ1-1|-|-|TRBV6-5
TGTGCCAGCAGCCAAGGGGCTGAAGCTTTCTTT
CASSQGAEAFF
>TRBJ2-2|-|-|TRBV19
TGTGCCAGTAGTATAATAGGGGTGAGCACCGGGGAGCTGTTTTTT
CASSIIGVSTGELFF
>TRBJ2-3|TRBD1|-|TRBV11-1
TGTGCCAGCAGCAAAACCGGGACAGCCACAGATACGCAGTATTTT
CASSKTGTATDTQYF
>TRBJ2-2|TRBD1|-|TRBV5-8
TGTGCCAGCAGCTCCGGGACAGGGGACACCGGGGAGCTGTTTTTT
CASSSGTGDTGELFF
>TRBJ2-7|-|few|TRBV28
TGTGCCAGCAGGGTTGGAGGACCCCGCTACGAGCAGTACTTC
CASRVGGPRYEQYF
>TRBJ2-3|-|-|TRBV5-1
TGCGCCAGCAGCTTGGACAGGGGGCGCGGGGGGACGCAGTATTTT
CASSLDRGRGGTQYF
>TRBJ2-6|TRBD1|-|TRBV9
TGTGCCAGCAGCCCGACAGGGACCGGGGCCAACGTCCTGACTTTC
CASSPTGTGANVLTF
>TRBJ2-4|-|-|TRBV5-1
TGCGCCAGCAGCTTGTCCGTAGCCAAAAACATTCAGTACTTC
CASSLSVAKNIQYF
>TRBJ2-7|TRBD2|-|TRBV6-5
TGTGCCAGCAGTACCCGACTAGCGGAAACCTACGAGCAGTACTTC
CASSTRLAETYEQYF
>TRBJ2-5|TRBD2|-|TRBV2
TGTGCCAGCAGTGATAGCGGGGGGGCGCTTTGGGAGACCCAGTACTTC
CASSDSGGALWETQYF
>TRBJ1-5|-|-|TRBV18
TGTGCCAGCTCGGAGGACAGCCGGAGTCAGCCCCAGCATTTT
CASSEDSRSQPQHF
>TRBJ2-7|TRBD2|once|TRBV7-2
TGTGCCAGCAGCCCCGCAGCGGGGTTTGACGAGCAGTACTTC
CASSPAAGFDEQYF
>TRBJ2-4|-|-|TRBV6-1
TGTGCCAGCAGTGTGGACAGAGCCAAAAACATTCAGTACTTC
CASSVDRAKNIQYF
>TRBJ1-4|TRBD1|-|TRBV19
TGTGCCAGTAGTATAGGACAGGGGGTACCTAATGAAAAACTGTTTTTT
CASSIGQGVPNEKLFF
>TRBJ2-3|TRBD2|-|TRBV5-1
TGCGCCAGCAGCTTGGCTAGCGGGAACACAGATACGCAGTATTTT
CASSLASGNTDTQYF
>TRBJ2-5|TRBD1|-|TRBV5-1
TGCGCCAGCAGCTTGGCGGGACAGGGGGAGACCCAGTACTTC
CASSLAGQGETQYF
>TRBJ2-5|-|-|TRBV5-6
TGTGCCAGCACCCCTGGGGCGTCAGAGACCCAGTACTTC
CASTPGASETQYF
>TRBJ2-7|-|-|TRBV11-3
TGTGCCAGCAGCACCAGGACAGTGCGTTCCTACGAGCAGTACTTC
CASSTRTVRSYEQYF